A selection of T cell receptor beta chains follows, all from one sample in a study of blood T cell repertoires in COVID-19. Here immunoSEQ multiplex PCR was the method, and the copy in TCRdb shows in-frame clones only, minus some. The sample contains nearly 350,000 clones, roughly 87% of which appear only once. The sequenced material came from PBMCs or T cells enriched from blood (not recorded which). All receptors derive from a woman in her twenties or thirties who had recovered from COVID-19. Both conserved end residues are part of each CDR3. A D gene is named only where the DNA matches it firmly. Size is stated for part of the rows, as once, few or many counts, or as a class when the clone is expanded.

NA	TRBV24-1	NA	TRBJ1-1	TGTGCCACCAGGGGCAGTACATCAAATGAAGCTTTCTTT	CATRGSTSNEAFF
few	TRBV4-1	TRBD1	TRBJ1-5	TGCGCCAGCAGCCAGTCGGGACAGGGGGCAGTTCAGCCCCAGCATTTT	CASSQSGQGAVQPQHF
NA	TRBV28	NA	TRBJ1-6	TGTGCCAGCAGTTTGAGACCGCGGAATTCACCCCTCCACTTT	CASSLRPRNSPLHF
NA	TRBV6-4	NA	TRBJ1-6	TGTGCCAGCAGGCAGACGGGGAATTCACCCCTCCACTTT	CASRQTGNSPLHF
NA	TRBV27	TRBD1	TRBJ1-5	TGTGCCAGCAGCCGCGGACAGGGAGAAAGCAATCAGCCCCAGCATTTT	CASSRGQGESNQPQHF
once	TRBV7-6	NA	TRBJ2-4	TGTGCCAGCAGCTTAAGAGCCCAGCAGGGCTCGGGCAAAAACATTCAGTACTTC	CASSLRAQQGSGKNIQYF
NA	TRBV18	NA	TRBJ1-5	TGTGCCAGCTCTCCCTCCAGCAATCAGCCCCAGCATTTT	CASSPSSNQPQHF
few	TRBV7-2	NA	TRBJ1-1	TGTGCCAGCAGCCTTACAGAGAACACTGAAGCTTTCTTT	CASSLTENTEAFF
NA	TRBV5-6	NA	TRBJ1-5	TGTGCCAGCAGCTTGTGGTCCGGGGTACGTCAGCCCCAGCATTTT	CASSLWSGVRQPQHF
once	TRBV6-5	NA	TRBJ1-1	TGTGCCAGCACTTCCGCCTTGACTCACACTGAAGCTTTCTTT	CASTSALTHTEAFF
NA	TRBV6-5	TRBD1	TRBJ2-7	TGTGCCAGCAGTCGGGACAGCTTGAGCTCCTACGAGCAGTACTTC	CASSRDSLSSYEQYF
NA	TRBV18	NA	TRBJ1-6	TGTGCCAGCTCACCACAGTCCGGGATTGGGGATAATTCACCCCTCCACTTT	CASSPQSGIGDNSPLHF
NA	TRBV18	TRBD1	TRBJ2-7	TGTGCCAGCTCACCAAGACAGGGTGTGGAGCAGTACTTC	CASSPRQGVEQYF
NA	TRBV3-1/TRBV3-2	NA	TRBJ1-5	TGTGCCAGCAAATATATAGGGGGGGCCTTCTCCTATCAGCCCCAGCATTTT	CASKYIGGAFSYQPQHF
NA	TRBV6-2/TRBV6-3	NA	TRBJ2-1	TGTGCCAGCAGCCTACGACAGACCTCCTACAATGAGCAGTTCTTC	CASSLRQTSYNEQFF
NA	TRBV3-1/TRBV3-2	TRBD1	TRBJ1-4	TGTGCCAGCAGCCAAGAGGACAGGGGAAGGGAAAAACTGTTTTTT	CASSQEDRGREKLFF
NA	TRBV29-1	NA	TRBJ1-2	TGCAGCGCCCGCGTGACAGAGGACTATGGCTACACCTTC	CSARVTEDYGYTF
few	TRBV29-1	NA	TRBJ1-1	TGCAGCGTTGGGGGGGGCGGTGGAGGCACTGAAGCTTTCTTT	CSVGGGGGGTEAFF
NA	TRBV5-1	TRBD1	TRBJ1-1	TGCGCCAGCAGCTTGGGGGTCCAGGGGGCGCCCACTGAAGCTTTCTTT	CASSLGVQGAPTEAFF
NA	TRBV12-3/TRBV12-4	TRBD1	TRBJ1-2	TGTGCCAGCAGTTACAGGGGGGGCTACACCTTC	CASSYRGGYTF
NA	TRBV15	NA	TRBJ2-2	TGTGCCACCAGCAGAGCTCGGAACACCGGGGAGCTGTTTTTT	CATSRARNTGELFF
NA	TRBV7-9	NA	TRBJ1-1	TGTGCCAGCAGCTTAGAGCCCGGACAGCCAGAGAACACTGAAGCTTTCTTT	CASSLEPGQPENTEAFF
NA	TRBV19	TRBD1	TRBJ1-5	TGTGCCAGTAGCCGGACAGGGAGAACCTATAGCAATCAGCCCCAGCATTTT	CASSRTGRTYSNQPQHF
NA	TRBV10-3	NA	TRBJ2-7	TGTGCCATCAGTGAGTCGACTCGGAACTACGAGCAGTACTTC	CAISESTRNYEQYF
NA	TRBV27	TRBD1	TRBJ1-1	TGTGCCAGCAGTCTAAACGCAGCAGGGGGTCGGTCTTTCTTT	CASSLNAAGGRSFF
NA	TRBV20-1	NA	TRBJ1-2	TGCAGTGCCCAGAGGAACTATGGCTACACCTTC	CSAQRNYGYTF
once	TRBV29-1	TRBD1	TRBJ1-2	TGCAGCGTTGAAGGACAGGGGGCGGGTGGCTACACCTTC	CSVEGQGAGGYTF
NA	TRBV5-4	TRBD1	TRBJ2-3	TGTGCCAGCAGCTTGGGGGGCAGGGGGCGCACAGATACGCAGTATTTT	CASSLGGRGRTDTQYF
NA	TRBV28	TRBD1	TRBJ2-7	TGTGCCAGCAGTCCCAGGGGGCGCGGCTCCTACGAGCAGTACTTC	CASSPRGRGSYEQYF
NA	TRBV29-1	TRBD1	TRBJ2-5	TGCAGCGTTGAAGATGGGTACAGGGGGTTTCAAGAGACCCAGTACTTC	CSVEDGYRGFQETQYF
once	TRBV7-9	TRBD1	TRBJ1-1	TGTGCCAGCGGATGGACAGGGGCCACTGAAGCTTTCTTT	CASGWTGATEAFF
NA	TRBV25-1	NA	TRBJ1-2	TGTGCCAGCAGTCCTAGGGGGGGCAGCCTCCCGTATGGCTACACCTTC	CASSPRGGSLPYGYTF
few	TRBV28	NA	TRBJ1-6	TGTGCCAGCACGCTCGGCCAGGGGTCTGTCTCACCCCTCCACTTT	CASTLGQGSVSPLHF